Sequencing of this TCR beta chain was carried out in a study of cytomegalovirus exposure and HLA in healthy donors. Profiling relied on immunoSEQ multiplex PCR, and the TCRdb table lists in-frame clones only, not all of them. This table has about 130,000 clones, roughly 87% appearing once. A note on this clone: No antigen is known for it.

The study, taken as a whole, reports: TCR sequences were mostly rare, though some public TCRs occurred in many donors. TCR clusters originating in the first cohort tended to co-occur in the 110 or so validation repertoires, according to a later analysis. The authors listed 180 or so TCR beta chains as cytomegalovirus-associated. In vitro confirmation showed a few CMV-associated chains to be CMV antigen specific.

The sequenced sample was PBMCs. The receptor was derived from a young woman in good health and CMV-seronegative.

The CDR3 protein is CASSWGQGLDSPLHF. As DNA, the CDR3 is TGTGCCAGCAGCTGGGGACAGGGGTTAGATTCACCCCTCCACTTT. The chain combines TRBV5-4 with TRBJ1-6, with TRBD1 matching 10 bases. The germline gives CDR1 SGHNT, CDR2 YYREEE (reference sequence). Trimming cost V 3 bases and J 8 bases; bases outside gene matches: 5. CDR3 length: 15 residues.